This entry describes one T cell receptor (beta chain). Its target is unknown. This entry is derived from a study of beta chain features in type 1 diabetes. Findings and limits, study-wide: TCRB CDR3s were moderately but significantly shorter in Type 1 diabetes patients in all four CD4+ subsets.

Every isolated RNA sample was fully reverse transcribed, so sequencing captured expressed TCRB transcripts. TCRdb's copy holds only in-frame clones and misses some; the assay was immunoSEQ multiplex PCR. The sample yields about 150,000 clones, approximately 13% seen once. Germline CDR1 MRHNA, CDR2 SNTAGT. V shed 0 bases, J shed 3 bases, and the junction held 4 bases outside the gene matches. This CDR3 is 15 amino acids long. This receptor was obtained from a man younger than 35 with type 1 diabetes. The chain recombines TRBV6-4 with TRBJ1-2; 7 bases match TRBD1. Sequencing was performed on central memory CD4+ T cells from blood. CDR3 DNA sequence: TGTGCCAGCAGTGACTCTCGGACAGGCTACTATGGCTACACCTTC. Protein product: CASSDSRTGYYGYTF.